The 27 T cell receptor beta chains in this list originate from one sample, sequenced in a study of early T cells in non-severe SARS-CoV-2 infection. Via MiXCR, TCRdb re-called the 5' RACE reads, giving one row per CDR3 protein. The profile shows around 76,000 distinct CDR3 sequences, roughly 15% of them singletons. The sample in question was whole blood, obtained at baseline. Receptors originate from an adult who was a healthcare worker with PCR-confirmed SARS-CoV-2 infection or an uninfected control (not recorded which).

This clonotype came up many times. V is TRBV18 and J is TRBJ1-1, with D unclear. From germline, CDR1 is KGHSH and CDR2 LQKENI. V gave up 3 bases and J gave up 0 bases, with 8 bases separating them. CDR3 size: 14 residues. The CDR3 loop reads CASSPGTLNTEAFF. CDR3 nucleotides: TGTGCCAGCTCACCGGGCACACTGAACACTGAAGCTTTCTTT.

The V call is TRBV10-2, the J call TRBJ2-5; the match to TRBD2 covers 9 bases. The CDR3 is 14 amino acids. Germline CDR1 reads WSHSY; CDR2 reads SAAADI. V shed 5 bases and J 4 bases; nucleotides not matched to a gene: 5. CDR3 amino acids: CASSPGLATETQYF. Here the CDR3 DNA reads TGCGCCAGCAGTCCGGGACTAGCTACAGAGACCCAGTACTTC.

The chain links TRBV7-9 to TRBJ2-7; D might be TRBD2 (6 bases). The CDR3 loop spans 16 amino acids. V was trimmed by 1 base and J by 2 bases, leaving 15 bases between them. Germline V gene sequence: CDR1 SEHNR, CDR2 FQNEAQ (reference sequence). The chain's CDR3 is CASSLGRGLRTYEQYF. DNA for the CDR3: TGTGCCAGCAGCTTAGGGCGGGGCTTACGTACCTACGAGCAGTACTTC. Using reference TRBV7-9 and TRBJ2-7 for the parts outside the CDR3, the full variable domain is DTGVSQNPRHKITKRGQNVTFRCDPISEHNRLYWYRQTLGQGPEFLTYFQNEAQLEKSRLLSDRFSAERPKGSFSTLEIQRTEQGDSAMYLCASSLGRGLRTYEQYFGPGTRLTVT.

The chain carries TRBV18 and TRBJ2-3; D is unresolved. The CDR3 runs 13 residues. Looked up from germline, CDR1 is KGHSH and CDR2 is LQKENI. V shed 6 bases and J shed 1 base, with 8 bases lying between them. The chain's CDR3 is CASSPTGTDTQYF. The CDR3 DNA follows: TGTGCCAGCTCTCCCACGGGCACAGATACGCAGTATTTT. Looking up the rest from reference TRBV18 and TRBJ2-3 gives the full variable domain: NAGVMQNPRHLVRRRGQEARLRCSPMKGHSHVYWYRQLPEEGLKFMVYLQKENIIDESGMPKERFSAEFPKEGPSILRIQQVVRGDSAAYFCASSPTGTDTQYFGPGTRLTVL.

For the CDR3, the DNA is TGTGCCAGCAGCTTAGTACTTTTTGAGCAGTTCTTC. Translation gives CASSLVLFEQFF. The chain is built from TRBV11-2 and TRBJ2-1; D unclear. CDR3 length: 12 amino acids. Trimming took off 1 base at V and 9 bases at J, with 7 bases between the two ends. Germline CDR1 reads SGHAT; CDR2 reads FQNNGV.

This clonotype was seen many times. CDR3 protein: CASSFGAGETDTQYF. CDR3 DNA sequence: TGCGCCAGCAGCTTCGGGGCGGGAGAGACAGATACGCAGTATTTT. V usage is TRBV5-1 and J usage is TRBJ2-3, with 7 bases fitting TRBD2. V was clipped by 2 bases and J by 3 bases; unmatched bases: 6. Germline CDR1 reads SGHRS; CDR2 reads YFSETQ. The CDR3 totals 15 residues. The entire variable domain, with the rest obtained from reference TRBV5-1 and TRBJ2-3, is as follows: KAGVTQTPRYLIKTRGQQVTLSCSPISGHRSVSWYQQTPGQGLQFLFEYFSETQRNKGNFPGRFSGRQFSNSRSEMNVSTLELGDSALYLCASSFGAGETDTQYFGPGTRLTVL.

This clonotype was counted between two and nine times. This chain links TRBV7-9 with TRBJ2-1; 9 positions agree with TRBD2. The CDR3 has 15 amino acids. Germline loops: CDR1 SEHNR, CDR2 FQNEAQ (reference sequence). Trimming took 5 bases from V and 5 from J; bases not matched to a gene: 7. CDR3 nucleotide sequence: TGTGCCAGCAGCCCCCCCGCGGGAGGGCACAATGAGCAGTTCTTC. Encoded protein: CASSPPAGGHNEQFF.

The gene calls are TRBV14 and TRBJ2-1, with 13 bases that match TRBD2. V was pared by 4 bases and J by 6 bases, with 9 bases of the junction left unmatched. The CDR3 spans 17 residues. Germline V CDR1 and CDR2: SGHDN, FVKESK. DNA for the CDR3: TGTGCCAGCAGCCCCCAGACACTAGCGGGAGGGCCCAATGAGCAGTTCTTC. This gives the protein CASSPQTLAGGPNEQFF.

This sequence joins TRBV20-1 and TRBJ2-3, with 7 nucleotides matching TRBD2. This CDR3 comprises 12 residues. V lost 7 bases to trimming and J lost 4 bases; unmatched junction nucleotides: 5. Germline V gives CDR1 DFQATT, CDR2 SNEGSKA (reference sequence). The CDR3 protein is CSVWEGADTQYF. CDR3 bases: TGCAGTGTTTGGGAGGGCGCAGATACGCAGTATTTT.

The chain couples TRBV3-1 to TRBJ2-7; 7 bases map to TRBD1. The CDR3 is 13 amino acids. J gave up 0 bases and V 7 bases, and 3 bases lay outside the gene matches. Germline CDR1 reads LGHDT; CDR2 reads YNNKEL (reference sequence). The CDR3: CASTRQGSYEQYF. The CDR3 DNA sequence: TGTGCCAGCACAAGACAGGGCTCCTACGAGCAGTACTTC.

V usage is TRBV28 and J usage is TRBJ2-5, with TRBD1 matching over 7 bases. The CDR3 is 12 amino acids. With V trimmed by 6 bases and J by 3 bases, 1 base remained unmatched. The V gene's germline CDR1 is MDHEN and CDR2 SYDVKM. The DNA of the CDR3 is TGTGCCAGCAGCGGGACAGAAGAGACCCAGTACTTC. Its protein is CASSGTEETQYF.

The chain combines TRBV6-4 with TRBJ2-3; 8 bases map to TRBD2. Trimming at V came to 3 bases and at J to 2 bases, leaving 4 bases not matched to a gene. The CDR3 sequence is 15 residues long. Looked up from germline, CDR1 is MRHNA and CDR2 is SNTAGT. CDR3 sequence (DNA): TGTGCCAGCAGTGAGACTAGCGCTAACACAGATACGCAGTATTTT. Protein product: CASSETSANTDTQYF.

This clonotype was counted at least ten times. The chain employs TRBV7-2 and TRBJ2-7; TRBD2 is a possible D gene (6 bases). The CDR3 extends over 12 amino acids. V shed 8 bases and J shed 5 bases, with 13 bases lying between them. Looked up from germline, CDR1 is SGHTA and CDR2 is FQGNSA. The CDR3 DNA reads as TGTGCCAGCGGGGGGTCCGGCCACGAGCAGTACTTC. It encodes CASGGSGHEQYF.

This clonotype was counted a few times. V is TRBV7-6 and J is TRBJ2-1; TRBD1 agrees at 9 bases. V shed 2 bases, J shed 6 bases, and the junction held 5 bases outside the gene matches. The CDR3 sequence is 15 residues long. Germline values: CDR1 SGHVS, CDR2 FNYEAQ. CDR3 DNA sequence: TGTGCCAGCAGCTTAACAGGGGGCTTCGGCAATGAGCAGTTCTTC. This translates into CASSLTGGFGNEQFF.

The chain combines TRBV30 with TRBJ1-2; no firm D call. The CDR3 has 16 amino acids. V was clipped by 2 bases and J by 1 base, with 17 bases between them. Germline values: CDR1 GTSNPN, CDR2 SVGIG (reference sequence). The CDR3 here is CAWSSPGWGFNYGYTF. CDR3 nucleotide sequence: TGTGCCTGGAGTTCCCCCGGATGGGGTTTTAACTATGGCTACACCTTC.

The chain recombines TRBV12-5 with TRBJ2-3; D gene ambiguous. Per the germline V gene, CDR1 is LGHNT and CDR2 is FRNRAP. V was cut by 4 bases and J by 4 bases, with 12 bases left in between. This CDR3 is built from 14 residues. The CDR3 DNA sequence: TGTGCTAGTGGTTCATCGGACGCCCCAGATACGCAGTATTTT. As protein: CASGSSDAPDTQYF. The full variable domain, completed using reference TRBV12-5 and TRBJ2-3, is DARVTQTPRHKVTEMGQEVTMRCQPILGHNTVFWYRQTMMQGLELLAYFRNRAPLDDSGMPKDRFSAEMPDATLATLKIQPSEPRDSAVYFCASGSSDAPDTQYFGPGTRLTVL.

This clonotype was counted many times. The chain combines TRBV7-6 with TRBJ2-3; D may match TRBD1 or TRBD2 (5 bases each). With 6 bases removed from V and 11 bases from J, the gap between germline ends came to 15 bases. CDR1 and CDR2 from the germline V gene are SGHVS and FNYEAQ. CDR3 length equals 12 residues. CDR3 sequence (DNA): TGTGCCAGCAGGGGGGTCGGAGGAGTGCAGTATTTT. Amino acid sequence: CASRGVGGVQYF.

This clonotype is labeled medium-sized. One junction end does not reproduce the germline sequence, and a read error may be involved. This chain joins TRBV11-2 and TRBJ2-7; D is unclear. The V gene's germline CDR1 is SGHAT and CDR2 FQNNGV. The CDR3 extends over 11 amino acids. The CDR3 region has the DNA TGTGCCAGCAGCTTAGTGGGAATATCCACCTTC. Protein: CASSLVGISTF.

CDR3 DNA: TGTGCCAGCAGCCCACTTTGGACAGGCCGAACGGGAAACACCATATATTTT. It specifies CASSPLWTGRTGNTIYF. The chain combines TRBV7-2 with TRBJ1-3; 7 bases align to TRBD1. This CDR3 comprises 17 residues. The V and J ends lost 5 bases and 4 bases, in that order; junction bases with no gene match: 14. CDR1 and CDR2 from the germline V gene are SGHTA and FQGNSA.

Only a few counts were recorded for this clonotype. The chain combines TRBV5-4 with TRBJ2-6; D remains unclear. V was clipped by 3 bases and J by 0 bases, with 7 bases between them. This CDR3 contains 15 residues. Germline V gives CDR1 SGHNT, CDR2 YYREEE (reference sequence). The CDR3 sequence: CASSSASSGANVLTF. The DNA for the CDR3 is TGTGCCAGCAGCTCCGCTAGCTCTGGGGCCAACGTCCTGACTTTC. The full variable domain, completed using reference TRBV5-4 and TRBJ2-6, is ETGVTQSPTHLIKTRGQQVTLRCSSQSGHNTVSWYQQALGQGPQFIFQYYREEENGRGNFPPRFSGLQFPNYSSELNVNALELDDSALYLCASSSASSGANVLTFGAGSRLTVL.

This clonotype was seen only once. The chain employs TRBV7-7 and TRBJ2-3; 7 positions agree with TRBD2. CDR1 is SSHAT and CDR2 is FNYEAQ in the germline V gene (reference sequence). The CDR3 has 13 amino acids. The junction had 5 bases not matched to a gene; V was cut back by 4 bases and J by 7 bases. The CDR3 nucleotides read TGTGCCAGCAGCTCGTCTAGCGGAAATACGCAGTATTTT. This encodes CASSSSSGNTQYF.

This clonotype was counted only a few times. The chain employs TRBV20-1 and TRBJ1-2; D is undetermined. Germline values: CDR1 DFQATT, CDR2 SNEGSKA (reference sequence). This CDR3 is 12 amino acids long. Trimming shortened V by 3 bases and J by 4 bases, and 9 bases separated the two germline ends. CDR3 sequence: CSASSGGYGYTF. The CDR3 DNA is TGCAGTGCTAGTTCAGGCGGCTATGGCTACACCTTC.

CDR3 in DNA: TGCGCCAGCAGTGAGCAACGGGCGGCCTTCACAGATACGCAGTATTTT. As protein: CASSEQRAAFTDTQYF. The rearrangement joins TRBV10-2 to TRBJ2-3; unclear D gene. CDR1 WSHSY and CDR2 SAAADI come from the germline V gene. The V end lost 2 bases, the J end lost 2 bases, and 14 bases lay between the germline ends. The CDR3 is 16 residues long.

The chain uses TRBV28 and TRBJ1-6; TRBD1 matches 8 bases. V gave up 3 bases and J gave up 8 bases; unmatched junction bases: 3. The CDR3 has 14 residues. Per germline, CDR1 MDHEN and CDR2 SYDVKM. CDR3 bases: TGTGCCAGCAGTTTCAGGGGGCTATATTCACCCCTCCACTTT. It translates to CASSFRGLYSPLHF.

This clonotype has a handful of counts. The CDR3 loop is CASTSEGVSTDTQYF. The CDR3 DNA reads as TGTGCCAGCACCAGCGAGGGGGTGAGCACAGATACGCAGTATTTT. This chain uses TRBV2 with TRBJ2-3; perhaps TRBD1 as D (6 bases). This CDR3 region has 15 residues. V lost 7 bases to trimming and J lost 0 bases, with 14 bases between them. Per the germline V gene, CDR1 is SNHLY and CDR2 is FYNNEI.

V gene TRBV27 combines with J gene TRBJ1-5; D unresolved. The CDR3 has 16 residues. Germline V gene lookup returns CDR1 MNHEY and CDR2 SMNVEV (reference sequence). Trimming stripped 4 bases from V and 0 bases from J, with 13 bases between. The CDR3 reads CASSSPVGNSNQPQHF. For the CDR3, the DNA is TGTGCCAGCAGTTCCCCAGTGGGGAATAGCAATCAGCCCCAGCATTTT.

V gene TRBV30 combines with J gene TRBJ1-2; TRBD1 is a possible D gene (6 bases). CDR3 size: 13 residues. CDR1 is GTSNPN, CDR2 SVGIG, per germline (reference sequence). The V gene lost 5 bases and the J gene lost 3 bases, with 13 bases spanning the gap. The CDR3 DNA sequence: TGTGCCTGGGCCCGGGGGCCATACTATGGCTACACCTTC. It specifies CAWARGPYYGYTF.